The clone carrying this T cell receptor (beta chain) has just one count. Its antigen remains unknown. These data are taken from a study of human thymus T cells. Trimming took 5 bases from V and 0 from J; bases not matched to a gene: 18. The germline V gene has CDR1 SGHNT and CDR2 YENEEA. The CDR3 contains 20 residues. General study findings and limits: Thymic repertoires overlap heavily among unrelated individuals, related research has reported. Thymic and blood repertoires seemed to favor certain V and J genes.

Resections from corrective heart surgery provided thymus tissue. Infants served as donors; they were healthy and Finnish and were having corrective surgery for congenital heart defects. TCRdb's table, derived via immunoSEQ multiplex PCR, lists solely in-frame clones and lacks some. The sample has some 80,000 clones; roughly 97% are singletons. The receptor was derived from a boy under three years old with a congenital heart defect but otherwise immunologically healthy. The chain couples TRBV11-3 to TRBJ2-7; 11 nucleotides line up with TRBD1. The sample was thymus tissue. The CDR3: CASSHGTGGATSGDSYEQYF. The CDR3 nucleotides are TGTGCCAGCAGCCACGGGACAGGGGGTGCCACTAGCGGAGACTCCTACGAGCAGTACTTC.